Described below is a single TCR beta chain sequence and its context. TCRdb's table, derived via immunoSEQ multiplex PCR, lists solely in-frame clones and lacks some. In the table there are almost 70,000 clones, about nine tenths of which are singletons. This sample is part of a study of OX40 agonist ivuxolimab in advanced cancers. The CDR3 spans 16 residues. CDR1 MDHEN and CDR2 SYDVKM come from the germline V gene. V was clipped by 3 bases and J by 4 bases; unmatched bases: 9. The TCR was taken from an adult with an advanced solid tumor such as melanoma, head and neck, liver or kidney cancer. The sequenced sample was CD4+ or CD8+ T cells sorted from blood, obtained in a trial of the OX40 agonist ivuxolimab. The V and J genes are TRBV28 and TRBJ2-3, with 8 bases matching TRBD2. The CDR3 spells CASSLISGSISDTQYF. DNA of the CDR3: TGTGCCAGCAGTTTGATAAGCGGGAGTATCTCAGATACGCAGTATTTT. Full variable domain (outside the CDR3, taken from reference TRBV28 and TRBJ2-3): DVKVTQSSRYLVKRTGEKVFLECVQDMDHENMFWYRQDPGLGLRLIYFSYDVKMKEKGDIPEGYSVSREKKERFSLILESASTNQTSMYLCASSLISGSISDTQYFGPGTRLTVL.